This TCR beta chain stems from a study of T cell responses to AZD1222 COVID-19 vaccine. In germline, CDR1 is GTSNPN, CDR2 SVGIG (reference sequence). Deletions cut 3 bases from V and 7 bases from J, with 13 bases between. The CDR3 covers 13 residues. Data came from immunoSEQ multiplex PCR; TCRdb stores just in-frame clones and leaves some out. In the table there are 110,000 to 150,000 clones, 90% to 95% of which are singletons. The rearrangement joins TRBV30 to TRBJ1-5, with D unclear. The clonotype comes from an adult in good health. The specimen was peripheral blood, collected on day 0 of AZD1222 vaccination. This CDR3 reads CAWRGGMNQPQHF. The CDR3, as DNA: TGTGCCTGGAGGGGTGGGATGAACCAGCCCCAGCATTTT.